This T cell receptor (beta chain) comes out of a study of blood T cell repertoires in COVID-19. Deletions cut 8 bases from V and 3 bases from J, with 17 bases between. The CDR3 contains 15 residues. In the authors' workflow: How many nucleated cells were present was estimated from reference gene primer amplification. Measured with immunoSEQ multiplex PCR; TCRdb has only the in-frame clones, and not every one. That table supplies the V and J calls and clone size; D and trimming were determined from the DNA. The sample includes about 120,000 clones, 85% of them seen just once. This sequence joins TRBV23-1 and TRBJ2-4; tentative D call: TRBD1 (6 bases). TRBV23-1 belongs to the ORF category, with a function that is uncertain. The sequencing input was peripheral blood. This receptor was obtained from a man aged 40-55 years with acute or convalescent COVID-19. The CDR3: CASHDSRGGKNIQYF. CDR3 nucleotide sequence: TGCGCCAGCCATGACTCAAGAGGGGGCAAAAACATTCAGTACTTC.